A selection of T cell receptor beta chains follows, all from one sample in a study of beta chain features in type 1 diabetes. The table came from immunoSEQ multiplex PCR; TCRdb's copy has only in-frame clones and leaves some out. The sample lists fewer than 250,000 clones, more than 9% occurring once. Sequencing was performed on naive CD4+ T cells from blood. All receptors derive from a woman between 18 and 29 years old in good health. CDR3s include the opening cysteine and the closing phenylalanine or tryptophan. A D gene is named only where the DNA matches it firmly.

length,D,V,CDR3
13,NA,TRBV7-9,CASSTQGNTEAFF
16,TRBD1,TRBV19,CASSIPSGGSNQPQHF
13,NA,TRBV6-5,CASSVGSTDTQYF
15,TRBD1,TRBV27,CASSFGDRGHSPLHF
13,NA,TRBV9,CASSVAAGWEQYF
15,TRBD1,TRBV5-1,CASSLVGGADYGYTF
14,NA,TRBV14,CASSQVRGDYGYTF
16,NA,TRBV15,CATSRLGSGTKNIQYF
12,TRBD1,TRBV28,CASSPRGSEQYF
17,TRBD2,TRBV30,CAWSLGTSGGTADTQYF
13,NA,TRBV6-1,CASSEVPTGQGHF
12,NA,TRBV2,CASRVGGLGYTF
14,TRBD1,TRBV5-4,CASSSRGPHTEAFF
15,NA,TRBV5-1,CASSLLPAGKDTQYF
16,TRBD1,TRBV7-9,CASSLTGGISGNTIYF
14,TRBD1,TRBV6-1,CASSADRGRHEQYF
14,NA,TRBV15,CATSRDPGGREAFF
13,NA,TRBV5-4,CASSSPDSYEQYF
14,TRBD2,TRBV6-1,CASSDAGGTDTQYF
14,TRBD1,TRBV5-4,CASRGDRVDTEAFF
14,NA,TRBV11-2,CASTQPALSNVLTF
15,NA,TRBV5-1,CASEDTAGTHNEQFF
20,TRBD1,TRBV9,CASSHHLGTGVLRNTGELFF
17,TRBD1,TRBV4-1,CASSQDPRDRGYQPQHF
16,TRBD1,TRBV5-1,CASSWGGTGGNYGYTF
15,NA,TRBV29-1,CSVRWGQESSYEQYF
12,NA,TRBV5-6,CASSLTDTEAFF
13,TRBD2,TRBV2,CASSEGGGETQYF
16,TRBD1,TRBV19,CASSVSAGGPKETQYF
14,TRBD1,TRBV5-4,CASSFGQVDTEAFF
16,TRBD2,TRBV14,CASSPIPPGGRNEQYF
14,TRBD2,TRBV11-2,CASSFSGSGHEQFF
16,NA,TRBV4-1,CASSQEKKRQAYEQYF
15,TRBD1,TRBV6-5,CASSGDRGGDETQYF
15,TRBD1,TRBV5-5,CASSLEGAPGETQYF
16,TRBD1,TRBV4-1,CASSQALRGPGSPLHF
15,TRBD1,TRBV25-1,CASSDLRTGEAEAFF
16,TRBD2,TRBV5-4,CASSLAGGSSYNEQFF
15,NA,TRBV7-2,CASSLAAGWSHEQYF
13,TRBD1,TRBV10-3,CAIRMGQNYGYTF
18,TRBD1,TRBV7-9,CASSSIKNRGAGANVLTF
14,NA,TRBV5-1,CASSLRQASYEQYF
15,NA,TRBV10-3,CAISEGLGAYNEQFF
14,NA,TRBV19,CASSIVAGTYEQYF
17,TRBD1,TRBV28,CASSPTKGTGQHSPLHF
15,NA,TRBV7-9,CASSLGGDGTETQYF
13,NA,TRBV19,CASGLTGGERQFF
16,NA,TRBV7-2,CASSLGPSVGLYEQYF
15,NA,TRBV5-1,CASSLGGRLNTEAFF
16,TRBD1,TRBV30,CAWSVSGGRLQETQYF
13,TRBD1,TRBV5-4,CAYRDRNTGELFF
12,NA,TRBV5-6,CASSLTERGYTF
14,NA,TRBV4-1,CASSRLQGSTEAFF